This T cell receptor beta chain was recovered during a study of T cell repertoires in cytomegalovirus infection (dated by TCRdb to about 2019). With regard to the full study: Because public TCR beta signatures pointed to carriage of CMV infection together with the matching HLA type, the HLA type of each donor mattered for the analysis.

With respect to this clonotype: The clone's antigen remains unknown. One base away there is no much larger clone; base qualities are not given.

Sequencing was carried out with an Illumina HiSeq 1500. TCRdb redid the processing of the public reads, applying fastp at Q25 and MiXCR, and retained in-frame beta chains. When rows share a CDR3 protein, they turn into one entry using the most common DNA and genes. For this sample the table gives some 300,000 distinct CDR3 sequences, of which 17% were detected only once. The top ten constitute about 12% of the sample. Overall study results and their limits: The ex vivo response was dominated by HLA-C-restricted CMV-specific TCR beta clonotypes, which also provided the single most frequent clonotype in two of eight donors. Cumulative frequency of public TCR beta family members discriminated carriers of CMV infection plus the relevant HLA type in this cohort and an independent approximately 350-donor cohort.

V loses 7 bases, J loses 3 bases, and the germline ends lie 6 bases apart. The CDR3 sequence holds 11 residues, the cysteine and phenylalanine included. Solely the CDR3 DNA is kept, with 33 bases framed from the first base. Based on the germline V gene, the CDR1 and CDR2 sequences are LGHNT and FRNRAP. The sequence is built from TRBV12-5 and TRBJ1-1, with no confidently assigned D gene. The TCR originated in a human donor in good health (CMV status not recorded). Some clones in this sample may be carry-over from other donors' samples. Sequenced input: PBMCs. The DNA sequence is as follows: TGTGCTAGTGCGGGAGACACTGAAGCTTTCTTT. The translation is CASAGDTEAFF.